This T cell receptor (beta chain) emerged from a study of T cell responses to AZD1222 COVID-19 vaccine. Study-wide results and limits: Clonal diversity was possibly underestimated, and white British individuals and females predominated among donors. Among spike-specific TCRs, nearly half reportedly target unmutated variant regions. Repertoires were sampled only after the peak T cell response. The CD4 TCRs associated with vaccination extended across spike and predominated at 160-218 and 743-854.

Using immunoSEQ multiplex PCR, the repertoire was profiled, and TCRdb retains in-frame clones only, with some absent. This table holds roughly 140,000 clones, 85% to 90% found once. As concerns this clone: Its antigen is as yet unknown.

Trimming shortened V by 3 bases and J by 5 bases, and 17 bases separated the two germline ends. The CDR3 is made up of 16 amino acids. Germline V lookup: CDR1 GTSNPN, CDR2 SVGIG (reference sequence). The receptor's source is an adult in good health. J is TRBJ1-6 and V is TRBV30; tentative D call: TRBD1 (6 bases). Sample: peripheral blood, taken on day 0 of AZD1222 vaccination. In nucleotides, the CDR3 is TGTGCCTGGAGACCACAGGGCGGAGGGAATAATTCACCCCTCCACTTT. Residues: CAWRPQGGGNNSPLHF.